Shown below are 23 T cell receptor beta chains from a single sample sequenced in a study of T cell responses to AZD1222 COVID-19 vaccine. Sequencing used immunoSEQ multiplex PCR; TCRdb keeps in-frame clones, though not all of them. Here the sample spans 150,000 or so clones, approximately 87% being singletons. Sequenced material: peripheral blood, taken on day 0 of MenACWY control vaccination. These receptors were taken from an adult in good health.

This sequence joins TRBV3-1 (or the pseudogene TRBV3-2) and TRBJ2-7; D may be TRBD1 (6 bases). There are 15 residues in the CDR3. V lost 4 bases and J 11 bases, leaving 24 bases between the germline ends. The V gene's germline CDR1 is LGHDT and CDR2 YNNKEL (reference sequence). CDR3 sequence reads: CASSLGGTTGLGEYF. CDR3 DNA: TGTGCCAGCAGCCTTGGGGGCACAACCGGTTTGGGGGAGTACTTC.

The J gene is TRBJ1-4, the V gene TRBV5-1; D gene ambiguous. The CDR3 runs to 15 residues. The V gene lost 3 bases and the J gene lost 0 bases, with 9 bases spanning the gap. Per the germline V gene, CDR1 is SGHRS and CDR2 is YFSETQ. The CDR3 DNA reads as TGCGCCAGCAGCTCAAACAGCGCAACTAATGAAAAACTGTTTTTT. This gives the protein CASSSNSATNEKLFF.

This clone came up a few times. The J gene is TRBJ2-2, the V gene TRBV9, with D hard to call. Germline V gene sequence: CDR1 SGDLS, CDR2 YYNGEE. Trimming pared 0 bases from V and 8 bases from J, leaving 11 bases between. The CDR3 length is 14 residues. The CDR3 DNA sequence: TGTGCCAGCAGCGTAGTCATCGGCACGGGGGAGCTGTTTTTT. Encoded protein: CASSVVIGTGELFF.

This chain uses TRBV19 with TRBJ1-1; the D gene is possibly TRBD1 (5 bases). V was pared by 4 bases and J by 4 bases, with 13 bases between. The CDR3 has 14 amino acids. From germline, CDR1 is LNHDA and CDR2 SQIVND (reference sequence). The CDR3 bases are TGTGCCAGTAGTACAGGGAATCAGGGCACTGAAGCTTTCTTT. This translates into CASSTGNQGTEAFF.

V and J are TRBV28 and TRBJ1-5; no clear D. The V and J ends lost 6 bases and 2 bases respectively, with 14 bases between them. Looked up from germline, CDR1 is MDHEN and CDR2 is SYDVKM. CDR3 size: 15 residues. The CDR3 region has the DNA TGTGCCAGCAGGGGTGGGGAATGGGGCAATCAGCCCCAGCATTTT. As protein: CASRGGEWGNQPQHF.

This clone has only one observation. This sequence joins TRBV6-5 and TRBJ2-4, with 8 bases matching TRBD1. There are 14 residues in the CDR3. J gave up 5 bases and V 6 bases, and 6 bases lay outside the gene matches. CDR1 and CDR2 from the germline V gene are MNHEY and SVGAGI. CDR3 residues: CASSTRGPQNIQYF. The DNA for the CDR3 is TGTGCCAGCAGCACCAGGGGGCCCCAAAACATTCAGTACTTC.

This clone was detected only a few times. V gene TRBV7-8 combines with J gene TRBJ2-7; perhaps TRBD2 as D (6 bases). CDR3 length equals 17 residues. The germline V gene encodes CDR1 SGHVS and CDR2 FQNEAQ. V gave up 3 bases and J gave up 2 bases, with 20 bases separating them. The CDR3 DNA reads TGTGCCAGCAGCTTGGGGGGAGTGGGGATCTTTGCCTACGAGCAGTACGTC. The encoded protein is CASSLGGVGIFAYEQYV.

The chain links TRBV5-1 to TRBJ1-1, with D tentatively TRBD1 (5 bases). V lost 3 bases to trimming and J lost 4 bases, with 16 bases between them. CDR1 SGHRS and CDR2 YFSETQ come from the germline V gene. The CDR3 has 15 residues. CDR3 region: CASSSRTGLGTEAFF. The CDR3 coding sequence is TGCGCCAGCAGCTCACGAACAGGTTTGGGCACTGAAGCTTTCTTT.

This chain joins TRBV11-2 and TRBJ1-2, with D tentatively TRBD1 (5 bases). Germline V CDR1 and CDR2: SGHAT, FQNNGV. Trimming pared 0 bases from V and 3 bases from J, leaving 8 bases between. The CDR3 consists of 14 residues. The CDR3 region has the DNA TGTGCCAGCAGCTTAGATAGGGGCGACTATGGCTACACCTTC. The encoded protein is CASSLDRGDYGYTF.

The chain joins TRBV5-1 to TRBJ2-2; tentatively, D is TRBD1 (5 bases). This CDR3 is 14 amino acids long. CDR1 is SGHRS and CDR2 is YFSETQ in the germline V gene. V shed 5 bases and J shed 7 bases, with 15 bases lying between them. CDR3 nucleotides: TGCGCCAGCAGTTCAGGGTCAAGAGACGGGGAGCTGTTTTTT. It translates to CASSSGSRDGELFF.

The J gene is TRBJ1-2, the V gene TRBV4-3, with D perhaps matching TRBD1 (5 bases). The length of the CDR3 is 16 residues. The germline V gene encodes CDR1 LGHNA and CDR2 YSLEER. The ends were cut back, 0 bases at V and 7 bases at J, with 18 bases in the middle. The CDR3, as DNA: TGCGCCAGCAGCCAAGAGAAGGTCTGGCAGGGAGGTGGCTACACCTTC. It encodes CASSQEKVWQGGGYTF.

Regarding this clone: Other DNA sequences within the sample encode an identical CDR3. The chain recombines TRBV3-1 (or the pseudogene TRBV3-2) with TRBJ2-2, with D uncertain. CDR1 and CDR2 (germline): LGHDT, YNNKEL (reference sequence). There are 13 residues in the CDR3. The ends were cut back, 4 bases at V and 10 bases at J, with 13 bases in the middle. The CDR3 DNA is TGTGCCAGCAGCCCCCTCCGAAATAAGGAGCTGTTTTTT. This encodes CASSPLRNKELFF.

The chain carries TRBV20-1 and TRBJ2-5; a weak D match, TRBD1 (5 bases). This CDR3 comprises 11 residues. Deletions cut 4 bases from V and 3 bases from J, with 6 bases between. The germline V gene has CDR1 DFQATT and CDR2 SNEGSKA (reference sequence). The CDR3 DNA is TGCAGTGCTACAGGGAAAGAGACCCAGTACTTC. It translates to CSATGKETQYF.

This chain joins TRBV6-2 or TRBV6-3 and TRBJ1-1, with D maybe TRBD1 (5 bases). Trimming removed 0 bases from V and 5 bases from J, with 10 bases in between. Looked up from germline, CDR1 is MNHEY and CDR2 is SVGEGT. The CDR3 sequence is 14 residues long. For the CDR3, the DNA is TGTGCCAGCAGTTACTCCCAGGGACGGACTGAAGCTTTCTTT. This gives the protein CASSYSQGRTEAFF.

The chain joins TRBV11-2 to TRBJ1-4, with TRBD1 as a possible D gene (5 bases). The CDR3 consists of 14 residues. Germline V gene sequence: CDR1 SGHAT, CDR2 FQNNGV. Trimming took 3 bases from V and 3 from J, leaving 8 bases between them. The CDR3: CASSFGGANEKLFF. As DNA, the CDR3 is TGTGCCAGCAGCTTCGGAGGGGCTAATGAAAAACTGTTTTTT.

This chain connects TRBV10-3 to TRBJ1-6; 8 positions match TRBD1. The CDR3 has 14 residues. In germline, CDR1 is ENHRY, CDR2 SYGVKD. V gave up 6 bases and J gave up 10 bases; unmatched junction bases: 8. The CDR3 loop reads CAIRGTGTQSPLHF. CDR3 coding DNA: TGTGCCATCAGGGGGACAGGTACGCAATCACCCCTCCACTTT.

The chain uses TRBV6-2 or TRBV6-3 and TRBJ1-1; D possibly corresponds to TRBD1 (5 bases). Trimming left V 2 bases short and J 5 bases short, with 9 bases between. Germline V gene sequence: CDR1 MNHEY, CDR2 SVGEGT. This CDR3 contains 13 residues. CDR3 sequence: CASSYVWGTEAFF. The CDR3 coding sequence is TGTGCCAGCAGTTACGTTTGGGGGACTGAAGCTTTCTTT.

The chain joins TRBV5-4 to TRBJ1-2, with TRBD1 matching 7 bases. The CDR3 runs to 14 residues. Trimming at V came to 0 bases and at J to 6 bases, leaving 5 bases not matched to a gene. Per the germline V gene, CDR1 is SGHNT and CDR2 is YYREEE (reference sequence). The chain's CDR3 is CASSLGNRGDGYTF. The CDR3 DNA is TGTGCCAGCAGCTTGGGAAACAGGGGCGATGGCTACACCTTC.

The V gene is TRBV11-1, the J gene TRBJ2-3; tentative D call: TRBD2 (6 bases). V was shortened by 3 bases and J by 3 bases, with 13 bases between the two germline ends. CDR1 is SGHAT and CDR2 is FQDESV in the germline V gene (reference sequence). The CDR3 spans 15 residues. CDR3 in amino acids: CASSLMEGRTDTQYF. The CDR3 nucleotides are TGTGCCAGCAGCTTGATGGAGGGGAGGACAGATACGCAGTATTTT.

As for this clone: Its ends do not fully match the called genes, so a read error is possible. CDR3 residues: CASSKAKDGYSGNTIYF. CDR3 nucleotide sequence: TGTGCCAGCAGTAAAGCAAAAGACGGATACTCTGGAAACACCATATATTTT. V gene TRBV2 combines with J gene TRBJ1-3, with D uncertain. Per the germline V gene, CDR1 is SNHLY and CDR2 is FYNNEI. This CDR3 region has 17 residues. Variable domain in full (rest from reference TRBV2 and TRBJ1-3): EPEVTQTPSHQVTQMGQEVILRCVPISNHLYFYWYRQILGQKVEFLVSFYNNEISEKSEIFDDQFSVERPDGSNFTLKIRSTKLEDSAMYFCASSKAKDGYSGNTIYFGEGSWLTVV.

The CDR3 DNA reads TGCGCCAGCAGTGCCGGGACAGGGAACTATGGCTACACCTTC. Translation: CASSAGTGNYGYTF. The V call is TRBV10-1, the J call TRBJ1-2; 9 positions agree with TRBD1. The CDR3 length is 14 residues. The J segment lost 2 bases and the V segment lost 4 bases, leaving 2 bases of the junction unmatched. CDR1 is WNHNN and CDR2 is SYGVQD in the germline V gene (reference sequence).

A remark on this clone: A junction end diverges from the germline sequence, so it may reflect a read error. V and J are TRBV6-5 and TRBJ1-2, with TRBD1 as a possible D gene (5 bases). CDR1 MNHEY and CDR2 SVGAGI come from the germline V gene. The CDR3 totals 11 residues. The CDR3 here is CATSYERDLTF. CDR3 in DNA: TGTGCCACCAGTTACGAGAGGGACCTTACCTTC.

CDR3 coding DNA: TGTGCCAGCAGCTTAGGACAGGGGGGTCAACCCCTCCACTTT. Translation gives CASSLGQGGQPLHF. The rearrangement joins TRBV7-9 to TRBJ1-6; 9 nucleotides agree with TRBD1. CDR3 length: 14 amino acids. Germline lookup yields CDR1 SEHNR and CDR2 FQNEAQ (reference sequence). V trimming: 1 base; J trimming: 12 bases; junction bases outside the gene matches: 4. Full variable domain (outside the CDR3, taken from reference TRBV7-9 and TRBJ1-6): DTGVSQNPRHKITKRGQNVTFRCDPISEHNRLYWYRQTLGQGPEFLTYFQNEAQLEKSRLLSDRFSAERPKGSFSTLEIQRTEQGDSAMYLCASSLGQGGQPLHFGNGTRLTVT.